The clone carrying this T cell receptor (beta chain) turned up a few times. J gave up 7 bases and V 4 bases, and 6 bases lay outside the gene matches. The CDR3 contains 14 residues. Germline loops: CDR1 KGHDR, CDR2 SFDVKD. Some clones are missing from TCRdb's copy, which holds only in-frame ones; the method was immunoSEQ multiplex PCR. This sample yields 130,000 or so clones, of which approximately 84% are seen a single time; 12% belongs to the top ten. The data are from a study of blood T cell repertoires in COVID-19. Study-wide context: T cells, B-cell-depleted T cells, or PBMCs provided the cDNA or gDNA that served as material.

This TCR was sampled from an older woman with acute or convalescent COVID-19. Specimen: peripheral blood. The chain carries TRBV24-1 and TRBJ1-2; TRBD1 matches 9 bases. The CDR3 loop reads CATSDTGTGFGYTF. The CDR3 DNA is TGTGCCACCAGTGACACCGGGACAGGGTTTGGCTACACCTTC.